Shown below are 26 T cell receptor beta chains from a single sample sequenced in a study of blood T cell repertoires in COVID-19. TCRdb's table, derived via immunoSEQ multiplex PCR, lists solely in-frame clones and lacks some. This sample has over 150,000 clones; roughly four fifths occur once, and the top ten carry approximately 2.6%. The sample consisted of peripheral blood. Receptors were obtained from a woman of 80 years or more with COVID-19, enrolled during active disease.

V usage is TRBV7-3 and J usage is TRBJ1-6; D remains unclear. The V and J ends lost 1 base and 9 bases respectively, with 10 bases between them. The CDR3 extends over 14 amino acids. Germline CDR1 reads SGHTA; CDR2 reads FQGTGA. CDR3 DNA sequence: TGTGCCAGCAGCTTAATCGCAGGAGGTTCACCCCTCCACTTT. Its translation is CASSLIAGGSPLHF.

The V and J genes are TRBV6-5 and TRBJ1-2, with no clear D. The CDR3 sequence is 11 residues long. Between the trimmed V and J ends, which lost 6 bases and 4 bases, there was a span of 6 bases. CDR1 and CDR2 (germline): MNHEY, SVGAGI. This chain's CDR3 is CASRDTYGYTF. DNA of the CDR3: TGTGCCAGCAGAGACACCTATGGCTACACCTTC.

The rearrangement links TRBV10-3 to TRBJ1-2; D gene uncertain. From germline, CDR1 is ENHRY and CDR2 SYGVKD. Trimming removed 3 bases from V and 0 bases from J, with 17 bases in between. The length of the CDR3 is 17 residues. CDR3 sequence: CAISDPPGANSNYGYTF. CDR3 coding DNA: TGTGCCATCAGTGACCCACCGGGAGCTAACTCTAACTATGGCTACACCTTC.

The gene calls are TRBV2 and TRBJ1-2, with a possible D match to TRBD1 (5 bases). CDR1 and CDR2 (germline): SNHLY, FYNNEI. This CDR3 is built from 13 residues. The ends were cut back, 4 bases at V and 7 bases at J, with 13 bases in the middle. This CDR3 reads CASSVTGEAGYTF. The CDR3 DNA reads TGTGCCAGCAGTGTCACGGGGGAGGCTGGCTACACCTTC.

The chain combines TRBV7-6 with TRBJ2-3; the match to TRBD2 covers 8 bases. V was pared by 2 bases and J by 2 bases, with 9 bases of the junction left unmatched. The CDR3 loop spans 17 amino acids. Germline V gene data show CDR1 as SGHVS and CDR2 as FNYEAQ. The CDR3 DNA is TGTGCCAGCAGCTTACGTAGGTCTAGCGGGCACACAGATACGCAGTATTTT. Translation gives CASSLRRSSGHTDTQYF.

CDR3 DNA: TGTGCCAGCAGTTACCGGAGGCGGGGTTACGAGCAGTACTTC. This codes for CASSYRRRGYEQYF. V and J are TRBV6-5 and TRBJ2-7, with a weak D call TRBD2 (6 bases). V lost 2 bases, J lost 4 bases, and 12 bases lay in between. The CDR3 contains 14 residues. Germline loops: CDR1 MNHEY, CDR2 SVGAGI.

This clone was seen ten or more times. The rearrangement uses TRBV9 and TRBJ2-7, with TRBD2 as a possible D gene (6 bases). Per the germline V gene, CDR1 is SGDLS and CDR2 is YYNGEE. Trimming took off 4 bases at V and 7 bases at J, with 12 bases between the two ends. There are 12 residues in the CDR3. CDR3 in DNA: TGTGCCAGCAGCCCCGGGGGTAAGGAGCAGTACTTC. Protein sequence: CASSPGGKEQYF.

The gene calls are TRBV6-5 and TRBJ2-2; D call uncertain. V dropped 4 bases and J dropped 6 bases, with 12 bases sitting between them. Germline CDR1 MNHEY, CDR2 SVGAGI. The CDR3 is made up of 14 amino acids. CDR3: CASSSSISPGELFF. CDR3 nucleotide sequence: TGTGCCAGCAGTTCCTCTATTAGTCCCGGGGAGCTGTTTTTT.

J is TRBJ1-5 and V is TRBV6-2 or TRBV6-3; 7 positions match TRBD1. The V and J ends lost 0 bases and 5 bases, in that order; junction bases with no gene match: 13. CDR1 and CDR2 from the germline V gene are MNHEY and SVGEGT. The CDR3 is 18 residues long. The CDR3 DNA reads TGTGCCAGCAGTTACTCGATAGGCAGGGGGAAATGGGATCAGCCCCAGCATTTT. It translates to CASSYSIGRGKWDQPQHF.

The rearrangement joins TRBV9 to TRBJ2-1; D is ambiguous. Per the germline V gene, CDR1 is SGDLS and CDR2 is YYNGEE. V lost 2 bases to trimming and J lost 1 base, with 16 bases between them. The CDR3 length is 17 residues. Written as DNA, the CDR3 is TGTGCCAGCAGCGTTGACCTCGGGTTCCCATCCTACAATGAGCAGTTCTTC. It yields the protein CASSVDLGFPSYNEQFF.

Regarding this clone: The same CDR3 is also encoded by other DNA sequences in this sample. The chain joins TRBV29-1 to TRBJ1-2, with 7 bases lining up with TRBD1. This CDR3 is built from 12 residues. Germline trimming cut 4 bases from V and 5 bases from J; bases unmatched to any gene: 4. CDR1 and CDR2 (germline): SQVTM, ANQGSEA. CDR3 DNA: TGCAGCGTTGGGGGACAGCTTTATGGCTACACCTTC. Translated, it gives CSVGGQLYGYTF.

CDR3 sequence reads: CGQGEWQPQHF. CDR3 sequence (DNA): TGCGGACAGGGGGAATGGCAGCCCCAGCATTTT. The chain uses TRBV20-1 and TRBJ1-5; 10 bases fit TRBD1. The CDR3 runs 11 residues. Germline V gene data show CDR1 as DFQATT and CDR2 as SNEGSKA (reference sequence).

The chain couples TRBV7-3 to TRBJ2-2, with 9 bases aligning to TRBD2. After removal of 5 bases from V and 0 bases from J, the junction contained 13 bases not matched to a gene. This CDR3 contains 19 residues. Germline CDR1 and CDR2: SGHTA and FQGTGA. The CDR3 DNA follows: TGTGCCAGCAGCCCCCCCGGGCGGGGGGGCCCCGCGAACACCGGGGAGCTGTTTTTT. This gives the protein CASSPPGRGGPANTGELFF.

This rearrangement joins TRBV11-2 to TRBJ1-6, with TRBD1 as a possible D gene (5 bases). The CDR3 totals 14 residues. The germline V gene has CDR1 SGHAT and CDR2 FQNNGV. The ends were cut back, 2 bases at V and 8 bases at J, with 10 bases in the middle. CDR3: CASSLHSGDSPLHF. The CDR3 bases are TGTGCCAGCAGCTTACACTCGGGGGATTCACCCCTCCACTTT.

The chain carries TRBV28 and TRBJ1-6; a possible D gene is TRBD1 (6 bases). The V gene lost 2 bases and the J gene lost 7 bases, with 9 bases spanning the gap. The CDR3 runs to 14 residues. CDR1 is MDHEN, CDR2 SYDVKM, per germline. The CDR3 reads CASSLGQWNSPLHF. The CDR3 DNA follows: TGTGCCAGCAGTTTAGGACAGTGGAATTCACCCCTCCACTTT.

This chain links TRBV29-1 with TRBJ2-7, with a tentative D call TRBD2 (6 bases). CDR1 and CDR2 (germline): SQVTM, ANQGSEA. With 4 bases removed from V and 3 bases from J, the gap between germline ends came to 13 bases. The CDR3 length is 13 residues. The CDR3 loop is CSVGAGVDYEQYF. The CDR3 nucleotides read TGCAGCGTTGGAGCGGGCGTGGACTACGAGCAGTACTTC.

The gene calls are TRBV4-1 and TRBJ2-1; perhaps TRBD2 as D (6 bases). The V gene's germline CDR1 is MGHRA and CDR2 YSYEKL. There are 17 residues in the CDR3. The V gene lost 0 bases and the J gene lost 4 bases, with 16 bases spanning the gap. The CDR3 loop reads CASSQDPPGEKYNEQFF. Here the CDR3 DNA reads TGCGCCAGCAGCCAAGATCCCCCGGGGGAAAAATACAATGAGCAGTTCTTC.

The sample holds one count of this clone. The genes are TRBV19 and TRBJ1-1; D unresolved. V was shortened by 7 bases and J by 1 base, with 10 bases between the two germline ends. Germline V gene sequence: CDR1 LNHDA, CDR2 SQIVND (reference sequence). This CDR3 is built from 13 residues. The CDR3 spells CASNQTPNTEAFF. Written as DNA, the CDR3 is TGTGCCAGTAACCAGACACCGAACACTGAAGCTTTCTTT.

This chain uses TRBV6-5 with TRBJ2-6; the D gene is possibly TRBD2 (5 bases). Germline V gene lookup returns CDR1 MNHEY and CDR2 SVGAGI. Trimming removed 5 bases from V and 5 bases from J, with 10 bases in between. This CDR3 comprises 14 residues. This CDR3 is CASSRTGRANVLTF. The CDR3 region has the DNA TGTGCCAGCAGTAGGACGGGAAGGGCCAACGTCCTGACTTTC.

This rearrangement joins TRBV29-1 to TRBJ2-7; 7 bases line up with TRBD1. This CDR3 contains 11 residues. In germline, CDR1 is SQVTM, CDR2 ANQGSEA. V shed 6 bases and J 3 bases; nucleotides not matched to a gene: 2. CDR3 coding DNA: TGCAGCGTGTACAGGGGCTACGAGCAGTACTTC. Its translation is CSVYRGYEQYF.

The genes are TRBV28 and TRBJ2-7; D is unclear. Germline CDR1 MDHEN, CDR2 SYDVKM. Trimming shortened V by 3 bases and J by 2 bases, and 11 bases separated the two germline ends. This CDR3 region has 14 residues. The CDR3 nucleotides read TGTGCCAGCAGTTTTCGTCCAGGTCCCTACGAGCAGTACTTC. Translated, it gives CASSFRPGPYEQYF.

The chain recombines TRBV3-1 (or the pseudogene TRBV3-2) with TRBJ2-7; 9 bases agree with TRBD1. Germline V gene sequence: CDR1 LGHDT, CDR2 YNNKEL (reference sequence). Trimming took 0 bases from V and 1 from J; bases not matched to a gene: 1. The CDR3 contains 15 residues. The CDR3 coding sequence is TGTGCCAGCAGCCAAGAGACAGGGGGATCCTACGAGCAGTACTTC. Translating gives CASSQETGGSYEQYF.

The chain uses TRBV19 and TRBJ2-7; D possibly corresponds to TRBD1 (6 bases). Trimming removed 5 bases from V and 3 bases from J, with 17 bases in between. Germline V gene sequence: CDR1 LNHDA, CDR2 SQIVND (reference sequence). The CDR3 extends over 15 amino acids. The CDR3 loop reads CASSAGLPQGYEQYF. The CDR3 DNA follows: TGTGCCAGTAGTGCCGGGCTCCCACAGGGCTACGAGCAGTACTTC.

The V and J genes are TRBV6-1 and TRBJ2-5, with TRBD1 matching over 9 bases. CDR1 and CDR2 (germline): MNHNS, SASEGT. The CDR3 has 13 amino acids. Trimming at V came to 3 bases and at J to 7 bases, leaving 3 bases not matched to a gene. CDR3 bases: TGTGCCAGCAGTGAGCACAGGGGGCTGACCCAGTACTTC. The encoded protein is CASSEHRGLTQYF.

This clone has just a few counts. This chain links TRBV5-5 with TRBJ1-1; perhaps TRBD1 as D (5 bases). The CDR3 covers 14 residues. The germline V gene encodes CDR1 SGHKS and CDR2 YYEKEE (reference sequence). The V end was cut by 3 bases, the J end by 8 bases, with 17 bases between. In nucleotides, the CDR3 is TGTGCCAGCAGCTGGACAATTGCAAACCAAGAAGCTTTCTTT. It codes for CASSWTIANQEAFF.

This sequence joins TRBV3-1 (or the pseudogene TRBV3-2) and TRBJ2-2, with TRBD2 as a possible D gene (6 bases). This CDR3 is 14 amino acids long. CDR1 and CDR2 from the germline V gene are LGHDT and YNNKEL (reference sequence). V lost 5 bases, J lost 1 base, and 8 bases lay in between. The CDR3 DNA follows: TGTGCCAGCAGCGGGCGGGAGAACACCGGGGAGCTGTTTTTT. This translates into CASSGRENTGELFF.